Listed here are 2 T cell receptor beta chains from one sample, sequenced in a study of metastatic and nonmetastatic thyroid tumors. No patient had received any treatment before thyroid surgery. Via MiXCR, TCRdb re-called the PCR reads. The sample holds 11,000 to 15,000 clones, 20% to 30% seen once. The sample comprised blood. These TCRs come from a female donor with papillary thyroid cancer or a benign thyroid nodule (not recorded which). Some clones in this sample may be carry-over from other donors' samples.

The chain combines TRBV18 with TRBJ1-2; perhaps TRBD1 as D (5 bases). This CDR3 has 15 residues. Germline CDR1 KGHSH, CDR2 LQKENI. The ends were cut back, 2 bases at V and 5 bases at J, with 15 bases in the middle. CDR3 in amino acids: CASSPKGTDAYGYTF. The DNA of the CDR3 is TGTGCCAGCTCACCAAAAGGGACGGACGCTTATGGCTACACCTTC. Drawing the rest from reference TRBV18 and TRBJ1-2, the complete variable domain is NAGVMQNPRHLVRRRGQEARLRCSPMKGHSHVYWYRQLPEEGLKFMVYLQKENIIDESGMPKERFSAEFPKEGPSILRIQQVVRGDSAAYFCASSPKGTDAYGYTFGSGTRLTVV.

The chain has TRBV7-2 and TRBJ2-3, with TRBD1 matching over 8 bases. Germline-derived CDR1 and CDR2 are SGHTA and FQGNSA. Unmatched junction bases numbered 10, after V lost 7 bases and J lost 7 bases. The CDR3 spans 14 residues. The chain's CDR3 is CASTQGTGSNTQYF. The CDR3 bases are TGTGCCAGCACCCAAGGGACAGGCTCTAATACGCAGTATTTT.